These 23 T cell receptor beta chains came from one sample sequenced in a study of blood T cell repertoires in COVID-19. The table came from immunoSEQ multiplex PCR; TCRdb's copy has only in-frame clones and leaves some out. The data show 300,000 or so clones, with over 80% seen just once and 3% to 4.5% held by the top ten. Sequences were obtained from peripheral blood. These receptors were taken from a woman aged 40 to 50 with acute or convalescent COVID-19.

V gene TRBV9 combines with J gene TRBJ1-2, with D unresolved. The length of the CDR3 is 15 residues. Trimming cost V 4 bases and J 3 bases, with 16 bases left between them. Germline lookup yields CDR1 SGDLS and CDR2 YYNGEE. CDR3 loop: CASSSFPGMDYGYTF. The CDR3 DNA reads as TGTGCCAGCAGCTCGTTCCCGGGGATGGACTATGGCTACACCTTC.

The CDR3 is CTSSPHDRDYEQYV. In DNA, the CDR3 is TGCACCAGCAGCCCCCACGACAGGGACTACGAGCAGTACGTC. The V and J genes are TRBV1 and TRBJ2-7; the DNA was not used to check the table's D call, TRBD1. TRBV1 is flagged as a pseudogene. The CDR3 consists of 14 residues.

V is TRBV6-1 and J is TRBJ1-1; maybe TRBD1 (5 bases). V lost 1 base to trimming and J lost 1 base, with 10 bases between them. The CDR3 is made up of 15 amino acids. Germline V CDR1 and CDR2: MNHNS, SASEGT. CDR3 sequence reads: CASSEVGQGNTEAFF. CDR3 coding DNA: TGTGCCAGCAGTGAAGTGGGGCAGGGGAACACTGAAGCTTTCTTT.

This chain connects TRBV9 to TRBJ1-4; 12 bases line up with TRBD1. J lost 8 bases, V lost 4 bases, and 12 bases had no gene match. CDR1 SGDLS and CDR2 YYNGEE come from the germline V gene. There are 17 residues in the CDR3. The CDR3 sequence is CASSPGRVGTGGEKLFF. CDR3 nucleotides: TGTGCCAGCAGCCCCGGAAGAGTAGGGACAGGGGGCGAAAAACTGTTTTTT.

The chain links TRBV29-1 to TRBJ2-5; TRBD2 agrees at 11 bases. The CDR3 covers 15 residues. With 6 bases clipped from V and 4 bases from J, the junction kept 10 bases outside the gene matches. Per germline, CDR1 SQVTM and CDR2 ANQGSEA. The CDR3 DNA follows: TGCAGCGTCCAAACGCCCACTAGCGGGGGAGAGACCCAGTACTTC. It codes for CSVQTPTSGGETQYF.

The chain uses TRBV5-1 and TRBJ2-3; the D is unclear. CDR3 size: 14 residues. Trimming took 3 bases from V and 0 from J, leaving 8 bases between them. The germline CDR1 and CDR2 sequences are SGHRS and YFSETQ. The CDR3 region is CASSYSLSTDTQYF. The CDR3 DNA reads TGCGCCAGCAGCTACTCCCTGAGCACAGATACGCAGTATTTT. Complete variable domain (other parts from reference TRBV5-1 and TRBJ2-3): KAGVTQTPRYLIKTRGQQVTLSCSPISGHRSVSWYQQTPGQGLQFLFEYFSETQRNKGNFPGRFSGRQFSNSRSEMNVSTLELGDSALYLCASSYSLSTDTQYFGPGTRLTVL.

J is TRBJ1-5 and V is TRBV4-2; 10 positions agree with TRBD1. The length of the CDR3 is 19 residues. Germline CDR1 is LGHNA and CDR2 is YNFKEQ. With 0 bases clipped from V and 1 base from J, the junction kept 9 bases outside the gene matches. As DNA, the CDR3 is TGTGCCAGCAGCCAAGACAGACAGGGGGCTACTATCAGCAATCAGCCCCAGCATTTT. This gives the protein CASSQDRQGATISNQPQHF.

J is TRBJ2-1 and V is TRBV29-1, with TRBD2 identical over 10 bases. Trimming removed 4 bases from V and 4 bases from J; junction bases left unmatched: 16. CDR3 length: 18 amino acids. Germline V lookup: CDR1 SQVTM, CDR2 ANQGSEA. The CDR3 DNA sequence: TGCAGCGTTGGCCCGGGACTAGCGAGGAGGGGCGGGTACAATGAGCAGTTCTTC. Its translation is CSVGPGLARRGGYNEQFF.

The chain joins TRBV5-1 to TRBJ1-4; 7 bases align to TRBD1. Trimming at V came to 8 bases and at J to 4 bases, leaving 5 bases not matched to a gene. Germline CDR1 and CDR2: SGHRS and YFSETQ. The CDR3 is 13 amino acids. CDR3 nucleotides: TGCGCCAGTCGCCGGGACAGTAATGAAAAACTGTTTTTT. Protein product: CASRRDSNEKLFF. The whole variable domain, remainder taken from reference TRBV5-1 and TRBJ1-4, is KAGVTQTPRYLIKTRGQQVTLSCSPISGHRSVSWYQQTPGQGLQFLFEYFSETQRNKGNFPGRFSGRQFSNSRSEMNVSTLELGDSALYLCASRRDSNEKLFFGSGTQLSVL.

The chain has TRBV2 and TRBJ2-3, with 11 positions matching TRBD2. Per the germline V gene, CDR1 is SNHLY and CDR2 is FYNNEI. V lost 4 bases to trimming and J lost 4 bases; unmatched junction nucleotides: 4. This CDR3 comprises 15 residues. The CDR3 nucleotides are TGTGCCAGCAGTGTACTAGCGGGGGTCTCAGATACGCAGTATTTT. Translation gives CASSVLAGVSDTQYF.

The chain employs TRBV5-1 and TRBJ1-1; possible D gene TRBD1, 5 bases. Per germline, CDR1 SGHRS and CDR2 YFSETQ. V lost 3 bases, J lost 4 bases, and 13 bases lay in between. The CDR3 runs to 14 residues. The CDR3 sequence: CASSSKVGGTEAFF. The DNA of the CDR3 is TGCGCCAGCAGCTCGAAGGTGGGGGGCACTGAAGCTTTCTTT.

CDR3 bases: TGTGCCAGCAGCCTCGCAGGGGTTATCGGTAATTCACCCCTCCACTTT. Amino acids: CASSLAGVIGNSPLHF. V usage is TRBV11-1 and J usage is TRBJ1-6; TRBD1 might be the D (6 bases). The V gene's germline CDR1 is SGHAT and CDR2 FQDESV (reference sequence). This CDR3 has 16 residues. The V and J ends lost 5 bases and 6 bases respectively, with 17 bases between them.

The chain employs TRBV6-6 and TRBJ2-7, with D maybe TRBD2 (6 bases). The V end lost 4 bases, the J end lost 3 bases, and 13 bases lay between the germline ends. The length of the CDR3 is 14 residues. Germline assignment: CDR1 MNHNY and CDR2 SVGAGI (reference sequence). The CDR3 region has the DNA TGTGCCAGCAGTTTGGGAAAGGGAGGCTACGAGCAGTACGTC. Residues: CASSLGKGGYEQYV.

The J gene is TRBJ1-1, the V gene TRBV10-3, with 9 nucleotides matching TRBD1. Looked up from germline, CDR1 is ENHRY and CDR2 is SYGVKD. This CDR3 contains 15 residues. The V gene end was trimmed by 4 bases and the J gene end by 1 base; junction bases not matched to a gene: 4. CDR3: CAISGGQGGNTEAFF. Written as DNA, the CDR3 is TGTGCCATCAGTGGGGGACAGGGCGGGAACACTGAAGCTTTCTTT.

The rearrangement joins TRBV30 to TRBJ1-1; 8 bases map to TRBD1. V was clipped by 7 bases and J by 5 bases; unmatched bases: 12. CDR1 and CDR2 (germline): GTSNPN, SVGIG (reference sequence). CDR3 size: 14 residues. CDR3 DNA: TGTGCCTCAAGACAGGGGCGGGGGCCTACTGAAGCTTTCTTT. Its translation: CASRQGRGPTEAFF.

The chain combines TRBV10-1 with TRBJ2-3, with D maybe TRBD1 (5 bases). CDR1 is WNHNN and CDR2 is SYGVQD in the germline V gene (reference sequence). V was shortened by 6 bases and J by 3 bases, with 10 bases between the two germline ends. The CDR3 has 13 amino acids. In DNA form, the CDR3 reads TGCGCCAGCAGCCCCAGGGATACAGATACGCAGTATTTT. This sequence encodes CASSPRDTDTQYF.

This clone has a handful of counts. V gene TRBV5-6 combines with J gene TRBJ1-1; 8 nucleotides line up with TRBD1. The V gene's germline CDR1 is SGHDT and CDR2 YYEEEE. V lost 0 bases and J lost 10; bases outside the gene matches: 11. The CDR3 is 15 amino acids. CDR3 region: CASSLGLGQGAIAFF. DNA for the CDR3: TGTGCCAGCAGCTTGGGTCTAGGGCAGGGGGCGATAGCTTTCTTT.

The V and J genes are TRBV6-5 and TRBJ1-1, with D tentatively TRBD1 (6 bases). CDR1 is MNHEY and CDR2 is SVGAGI in the germline V gene. The length of the CDR3 is 15 residues. V was trimmed by 2 bases and J by 2 bases, leaving 12 bases between them. The CDR3 DNA reads TGTGCCAGCAGTTACGGTACAGGGATTAACACTGAAGCTTTCTTT. Encoded protein: CASSYGTGINTEAFF.

CDR3 nucleotide sequence: TGTGCCAGCAGCTTGGGGCAGGGTGGAGATCAGCCCCAGCATTTT. Translated, it gives CASSLGQGGDQPQHF. The gene calls are TRBV5-8 and TRBJ1-5, with D possibly being TRBD1 (5 bases). Germline assignment: CDR1 SGHTS and CDR2 YDEGEE. The CDR3 covers 15 residues. The V and J ends lost 0 bases and 5 bases respectively, with 12 bases between them.

In this sample, this clone turned up a few times. The CDR3 bases are TGTGCCGGCCGCGGGGGGGTGTATGGCTACACCTTC. Protein product: CAGRGGVYGYTF. The rearrangement uses TRBV19 and TRBJ1-2, with D tentatively TRBD1 (5 bases). CDR1 is LNHDA and CDR2 is SQIVND in the germline V gene (reference sequence). V lost 11 bases and J lost 5, with 15 bases in between. The CDR3 is made up of 12 amino acids.

The chain combines TRBV6-5 with TRBJ1-1; 9 bases fit TRBD1. Germline V gene data show CDR1 as MNHEY and CDR2 as SVGAGI. After removal of 5 bases from V and 1 base from J, the junction contained 5 bases not matched to a gene. The CDR3 spans 15 residues. The DNA of the CDR3 is TGTGCCAGCAGTAAGACAGGGGGATCGAACACTGAAGCTTTCTTT. Translation: CASSKTGGSNTEAFF.

About this clone: Other DNA sequences of this sample code for an identical CDR3. J is TRBJ1-1 and V is TRBV9; unclear D gene. Germline CDR1 reads SGDLS; CDR2 reads YYNGEE. V was pared by 0 bases and J by 4 bases, with 10 bases between. The CDR3 contains 14 residues. The CDR3 spells CASSVGSGGTEAFF. The CDR3 coding sequence is TGTGCCAGCAGCGTAGGGAGTGGAGGCACTGAAGCTTTCTTT. The full variable domain, its missing parts supplied by reference TRBV9 and TRBJ1-1, is DSGVTQTPKHLITATGQRVTLRCSPRSGDLSVYWYQQSLDQGLQFLIQYYNGEERAKGNILERFSAQQFPDLHSELNLSSLELGDSALYFCASSVGSGGTEAFFGQGTRLTVV.

The CDR3 region is CASSVQGGGGKLFF. The CDR3 DNA follows: TGTGCCAGTAGTGTACAGGGAGGGGGGGGAAAACTGTTTTTT. The V and J genes are TRBV19 and TRBJ1-4, with D tentatively TRBD1 (6 bases). The V gene lost 5 bases and the J gene lost 10 bases, with 17 bases spanning the gap. The CDR3 is 14 residues long. Germline V gives CDR1 LNHDA, CDR2 SQIVND (reference sequence).